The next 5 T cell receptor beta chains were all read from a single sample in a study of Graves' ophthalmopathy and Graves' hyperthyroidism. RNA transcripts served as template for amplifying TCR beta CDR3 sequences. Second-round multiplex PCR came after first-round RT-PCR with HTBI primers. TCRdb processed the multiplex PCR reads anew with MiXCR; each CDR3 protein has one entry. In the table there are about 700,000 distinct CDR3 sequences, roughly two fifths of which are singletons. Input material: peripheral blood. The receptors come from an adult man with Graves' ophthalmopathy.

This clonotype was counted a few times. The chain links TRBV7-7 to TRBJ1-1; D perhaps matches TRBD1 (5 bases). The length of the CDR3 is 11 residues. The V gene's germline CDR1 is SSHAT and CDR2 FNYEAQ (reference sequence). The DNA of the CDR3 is TGTGCTATAAGGGGGAACACTGAAGCTTTCTTT. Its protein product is CAIRGNTEAFF. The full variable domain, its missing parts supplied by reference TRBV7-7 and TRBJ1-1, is GAGVSQSPRYKVTKRGQDVTLRCDPISSHATLYWYQQALGQGPEFLTYFNYEAQPDKSGLPSDRFSAERPEGSISTLTIQRTEQRDSAMYRCAIRGNTEAFFGQGTRLTVV.

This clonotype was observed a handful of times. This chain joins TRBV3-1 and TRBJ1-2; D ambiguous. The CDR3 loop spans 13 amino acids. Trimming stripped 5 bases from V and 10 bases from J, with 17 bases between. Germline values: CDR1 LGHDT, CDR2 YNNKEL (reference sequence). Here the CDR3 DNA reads TGTGCCAGCAGCGAGGGTGTTTGGAGTGACTACACCTTC. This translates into CASSEGVWSDYTF.

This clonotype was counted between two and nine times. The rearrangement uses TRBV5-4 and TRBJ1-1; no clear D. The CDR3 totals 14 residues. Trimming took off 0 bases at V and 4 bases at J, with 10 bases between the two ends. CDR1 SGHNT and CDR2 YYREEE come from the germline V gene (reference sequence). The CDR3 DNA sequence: TGTGCCAGCAGCTTGGCCTCCACGGGCACTGAAGCTTTCTTT. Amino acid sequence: CASSLASTGTEAFF.

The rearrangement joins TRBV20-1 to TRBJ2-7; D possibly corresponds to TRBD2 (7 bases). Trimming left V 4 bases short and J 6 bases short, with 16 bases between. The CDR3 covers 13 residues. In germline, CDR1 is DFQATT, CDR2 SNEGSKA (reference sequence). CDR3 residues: CSANRGGLGEQYF. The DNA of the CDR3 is TGCAGTGCTAATAGGGGGGGGCTCGGCGAGCAGTACTTC.

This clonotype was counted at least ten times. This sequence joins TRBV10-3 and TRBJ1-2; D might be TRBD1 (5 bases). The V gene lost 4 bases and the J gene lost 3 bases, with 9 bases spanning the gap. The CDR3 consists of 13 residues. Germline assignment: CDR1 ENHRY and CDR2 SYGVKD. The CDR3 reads CAISGDGYYGYTF. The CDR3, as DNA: TGTGCCATCAGTGGGGACGGATACTATGGCTACACCTTC.